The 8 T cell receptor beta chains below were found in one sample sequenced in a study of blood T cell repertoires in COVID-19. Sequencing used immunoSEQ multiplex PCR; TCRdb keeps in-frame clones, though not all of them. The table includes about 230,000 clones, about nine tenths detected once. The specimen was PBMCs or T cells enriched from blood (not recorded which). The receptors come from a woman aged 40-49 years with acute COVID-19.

In nucleotides, the CDR3 is TGTGCCAGCAGCTCCTCCGGGACTAGCGGGGGGGCAAAATATTTT. Protein sequence: CASSSSGTSGGAKYF. The V call is TRBV7-2, the J call TRBJ2-3, with 16 nucleotides matching TRBD2. CDR1 and CDR2 from the germline V gene are SGHTA and FQGNSA. The V gene end was trimmed by 4 bases and the J gene end by 15 bases; junction bases not matched to a gene: 10. This CDR3 has 15 residues.

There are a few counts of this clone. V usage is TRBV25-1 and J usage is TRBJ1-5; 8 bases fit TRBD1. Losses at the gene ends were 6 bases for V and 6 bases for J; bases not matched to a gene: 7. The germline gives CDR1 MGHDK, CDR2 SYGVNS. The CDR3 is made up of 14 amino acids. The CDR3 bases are TGTGCCAGCAGGCAGACAGGGGAAGGTCAGCCCCAGCATTTT. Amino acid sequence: CASRQTGEGQPQHF.

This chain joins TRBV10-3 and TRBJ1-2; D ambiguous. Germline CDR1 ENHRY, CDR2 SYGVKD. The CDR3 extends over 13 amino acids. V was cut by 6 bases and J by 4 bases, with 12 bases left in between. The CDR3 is CAIRVEAAYGYTF. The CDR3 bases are TGTGCCATCAGGGTGGAGGCTGCCTATGGCTACACCTTC.

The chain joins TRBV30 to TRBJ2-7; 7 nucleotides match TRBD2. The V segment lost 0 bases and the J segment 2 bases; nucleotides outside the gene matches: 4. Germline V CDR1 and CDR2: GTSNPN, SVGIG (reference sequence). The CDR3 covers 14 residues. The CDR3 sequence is CAWSVGEGTYEQYF. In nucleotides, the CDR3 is TGTGCCTGGAGTGTAGGGGAGGGGACCTACGAGCAGTACTTC.

CDR3 sequence: CASSPGTGENTQYF. CDR3 DNA sequence: TGTGCCAGCTCACCTGGGACAGGCGAAAATACGCAGTATTTT. The rearrangement uses TRBV18 and TRBJ2-3; TRBD1 agrees at 8 bases. The J segment lost 7 bases and the V segment lost 3 bases, leaving 6 bases of the junction unmatched. The CDR3 runs 14 residues. CDR1 is KGHSH, CDR2 LQKENI, per germline.

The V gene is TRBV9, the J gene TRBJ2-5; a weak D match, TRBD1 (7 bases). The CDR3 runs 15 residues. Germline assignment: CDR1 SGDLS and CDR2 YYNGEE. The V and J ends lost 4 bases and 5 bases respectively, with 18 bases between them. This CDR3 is CASSHGGGSEETQYF. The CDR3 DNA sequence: TGTGCCAGCAGCCACGGAGGGGGCAGTGAGGAGACCCAGTACTTC.

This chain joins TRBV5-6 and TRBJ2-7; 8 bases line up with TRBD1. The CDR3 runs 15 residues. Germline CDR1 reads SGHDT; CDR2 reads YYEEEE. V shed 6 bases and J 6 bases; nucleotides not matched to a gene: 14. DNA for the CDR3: TGTGCCAGCAAATCCCCCGGGACAGGTGGTTTCGAGCAGTACTTC. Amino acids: CASKSPGTGGFEQYF. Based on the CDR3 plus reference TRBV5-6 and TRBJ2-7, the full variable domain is DAGVTQSPTHLIKTRGQQVTLRCSPKSGHDTVSWYQQALGQGPQFIFQYYEEEERQRGNFPDRFSGHQFPNYSSELNVNALLLGDSALYLCASKSPGTGGFEQYFGPGTRLTVT.

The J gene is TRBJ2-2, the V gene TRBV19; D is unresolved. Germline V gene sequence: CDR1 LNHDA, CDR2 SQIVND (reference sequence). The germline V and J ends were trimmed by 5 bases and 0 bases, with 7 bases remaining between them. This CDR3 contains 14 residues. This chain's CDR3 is CASSSMANTGELFF. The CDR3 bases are TGTGCCAGTAGTTCTATGGCGAACACCGGGGAGCTGTTTTTT.